This TCR beta chain was identified in a study of OX40 agonist ivuxolimab in advanced cancers. Germline CDR1 is SGDLS and CDR2 is YYNGEE. V was shortened by 0 bases and J by 1 base, with 13 bases between the two germline ends. This CDR3 spans 16 amino acids. The protocol was immunoSEQ multiplex PCR, while the TCRdb copy is restricted to in-frame clones and leaves out a portion. This table holds 82,000 or so clones, more than 70% found once. The TCR was taken from an adult with an advanced solid tumor such as melanoma, head and neck, liver or kidney cancer. This sequence joins TRBV9 and TRBJ1-1; D perhaps matches TRBD1 (6 bases). The source material was CD4+ or CD8+ T cells sorted from blood, sampled in a trial of the OX40 agonist ivuxolimab. For the CDR3, the DNA is TGTGCCAGCAGCGTAGTAACAGGGACGAGGAACACTGAAGCTTTCTTT. Protein product: CASSVVTGTRNTEAFF.